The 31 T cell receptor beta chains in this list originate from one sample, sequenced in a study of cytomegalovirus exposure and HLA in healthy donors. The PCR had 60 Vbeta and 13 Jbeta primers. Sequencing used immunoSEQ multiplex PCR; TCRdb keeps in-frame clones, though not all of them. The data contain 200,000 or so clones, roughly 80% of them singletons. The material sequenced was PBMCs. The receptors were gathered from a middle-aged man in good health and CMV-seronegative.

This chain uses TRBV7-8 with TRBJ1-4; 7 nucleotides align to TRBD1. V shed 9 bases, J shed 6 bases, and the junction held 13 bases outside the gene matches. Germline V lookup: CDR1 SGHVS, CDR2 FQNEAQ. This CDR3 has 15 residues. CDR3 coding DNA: TGTGCCAGTATGATAGGGGGGACAGCCTATGAAAAACTGTTTTTT. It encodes CASMIGGTAYEKLFF.

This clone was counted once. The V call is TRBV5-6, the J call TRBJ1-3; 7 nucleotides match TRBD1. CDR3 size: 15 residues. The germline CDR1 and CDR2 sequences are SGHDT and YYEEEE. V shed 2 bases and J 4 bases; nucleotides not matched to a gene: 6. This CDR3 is CASSLGRGYGNTIYF. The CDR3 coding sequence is TGTGCCAGCAGCTTAGGCAGGGGGTACGGAAACACCATATATTTT.

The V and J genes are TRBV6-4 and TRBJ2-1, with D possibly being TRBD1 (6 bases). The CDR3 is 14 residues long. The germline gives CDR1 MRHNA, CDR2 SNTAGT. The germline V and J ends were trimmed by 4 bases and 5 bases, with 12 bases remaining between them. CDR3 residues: CASSVGADHNEQFF. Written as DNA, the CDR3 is TGTGCCAGCAGTGTGGGGGCCGACCACAATGAGCAGTTCTTC.

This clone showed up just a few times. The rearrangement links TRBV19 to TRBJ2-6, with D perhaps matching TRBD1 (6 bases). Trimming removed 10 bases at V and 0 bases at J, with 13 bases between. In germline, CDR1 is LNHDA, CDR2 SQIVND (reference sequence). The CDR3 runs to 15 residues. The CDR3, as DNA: TGTGCCACCCGGGACACCGTCTCTGGGGCCAACGTCCTGACTTTC. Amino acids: CATRDTVSGANVLTF. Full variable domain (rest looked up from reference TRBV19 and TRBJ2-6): DGGITQSPKYLFRKEGQNVTLSCEQNLNHDAMYWYRQDPGQGLRLIYYSQIVNDFQKGDIAEGYSVSREKKESFPLTVTSAQKNPTAFYLCATRDTVSGANVLTFGAGSRLTVL.

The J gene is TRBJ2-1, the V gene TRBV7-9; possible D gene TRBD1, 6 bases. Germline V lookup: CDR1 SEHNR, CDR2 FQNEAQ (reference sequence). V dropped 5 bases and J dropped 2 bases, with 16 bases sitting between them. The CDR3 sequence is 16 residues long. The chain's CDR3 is CASSPTTGLPYNEQFF. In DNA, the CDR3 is TGTGCCAGCAGCCCCACGACAGGCCTGCCCTACAATGAGCAGTTCTTC.

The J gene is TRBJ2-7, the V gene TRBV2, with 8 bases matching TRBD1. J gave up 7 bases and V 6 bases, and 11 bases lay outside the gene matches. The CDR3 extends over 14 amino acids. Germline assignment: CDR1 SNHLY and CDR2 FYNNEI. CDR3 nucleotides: TGTGCCAGCAGGCCCACAGGGGGATCGGGAGAGCAGTACTTC. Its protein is CASRPTGGSGEQYF.

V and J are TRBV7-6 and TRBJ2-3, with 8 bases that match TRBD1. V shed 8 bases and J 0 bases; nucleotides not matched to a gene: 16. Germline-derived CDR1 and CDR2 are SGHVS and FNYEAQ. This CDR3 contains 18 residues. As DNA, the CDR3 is TGTGCCAGCGCCTGGTCCCTGCGGCAGGGGGCGAGCACAGATACGCAGTATTTT. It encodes CASAWSLRQGASTDTQYF.

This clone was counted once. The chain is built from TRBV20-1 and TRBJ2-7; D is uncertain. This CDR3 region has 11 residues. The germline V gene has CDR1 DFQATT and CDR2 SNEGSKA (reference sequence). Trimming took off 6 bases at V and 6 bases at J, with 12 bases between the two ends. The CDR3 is CSATTDSEQYF. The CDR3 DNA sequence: TGCAGTGCCACCACAGATTCCGAGCAGTACTTC.

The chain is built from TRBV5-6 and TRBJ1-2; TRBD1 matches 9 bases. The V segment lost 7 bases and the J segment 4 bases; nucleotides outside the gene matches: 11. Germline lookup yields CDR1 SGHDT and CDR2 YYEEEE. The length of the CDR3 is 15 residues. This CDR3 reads CASGDTGGASYGYTF. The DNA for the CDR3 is TGTGCCAGCGGCGATACAGGGGGCGCGTCCTATGGCTACACCTTC.

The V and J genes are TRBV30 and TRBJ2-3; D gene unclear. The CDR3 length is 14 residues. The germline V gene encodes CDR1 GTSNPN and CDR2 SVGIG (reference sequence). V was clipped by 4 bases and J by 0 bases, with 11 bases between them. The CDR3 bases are TGTGCCTGGAATCGTGTTTCTAGCACAGATACGCAGTATTTT. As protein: CAWNRVSSTDTQYF.

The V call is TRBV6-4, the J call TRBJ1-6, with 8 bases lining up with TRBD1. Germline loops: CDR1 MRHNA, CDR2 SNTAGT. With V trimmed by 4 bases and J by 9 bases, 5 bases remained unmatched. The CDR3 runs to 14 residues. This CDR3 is CASSAVTGVSPLHF. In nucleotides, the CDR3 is TGTGCCAGCAGTGCGGTGACAGGGGTTTCACCCCTCCACTTT.

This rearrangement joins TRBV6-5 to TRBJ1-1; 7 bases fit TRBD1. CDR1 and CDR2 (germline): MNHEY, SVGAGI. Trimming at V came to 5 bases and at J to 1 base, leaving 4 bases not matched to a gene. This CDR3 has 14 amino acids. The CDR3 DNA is TGTGCCAGCAGTCTAACAGGGGCGAACACTGAAGCTTTCTTT. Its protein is CASSLTGANTEAFF.

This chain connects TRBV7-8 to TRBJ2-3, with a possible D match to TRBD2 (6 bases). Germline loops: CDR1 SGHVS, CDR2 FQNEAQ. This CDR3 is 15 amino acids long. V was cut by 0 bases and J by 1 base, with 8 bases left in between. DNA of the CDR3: TGTGCCAGCAGCTTAGCGCGGGGAGGCACAGATACGCAGTATTTT. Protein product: CASSLARGGTDTQYF.

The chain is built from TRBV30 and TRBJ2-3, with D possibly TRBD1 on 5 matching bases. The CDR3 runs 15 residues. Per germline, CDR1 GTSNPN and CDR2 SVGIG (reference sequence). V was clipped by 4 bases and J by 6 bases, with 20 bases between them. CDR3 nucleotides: TGTGCCTGGACCCAGCAGGGTGGGGTGATGGATACGCAGTATTTT. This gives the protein CAWTQQGGVMDTQYF.

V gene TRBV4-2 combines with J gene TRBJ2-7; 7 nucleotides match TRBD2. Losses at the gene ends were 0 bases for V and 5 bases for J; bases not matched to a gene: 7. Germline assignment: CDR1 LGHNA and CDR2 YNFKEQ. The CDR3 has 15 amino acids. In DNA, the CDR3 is TGTGCCAGCAGCCAAGAGGGAGGGGTGATGAACGAGCAGTACTTC. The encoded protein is CASSQEGGVMNEQYF.

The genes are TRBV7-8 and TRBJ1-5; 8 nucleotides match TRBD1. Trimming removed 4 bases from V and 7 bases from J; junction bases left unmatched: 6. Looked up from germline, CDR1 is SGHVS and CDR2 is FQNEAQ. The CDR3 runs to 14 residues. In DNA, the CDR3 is TGTGCCAGCAGCTCGACAGGGGTTGAGCAGCCCCAGCATTTT. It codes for CASSSTGVEQPQHF.

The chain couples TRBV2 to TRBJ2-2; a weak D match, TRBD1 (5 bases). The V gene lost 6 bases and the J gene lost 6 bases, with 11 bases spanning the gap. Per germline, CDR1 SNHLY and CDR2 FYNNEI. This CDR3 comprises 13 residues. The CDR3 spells CASSLRVPGELFF. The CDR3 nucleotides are TGTGCCAGCAGCCTCAGGGTCCCCGGGGAGCTGTTTTTT.

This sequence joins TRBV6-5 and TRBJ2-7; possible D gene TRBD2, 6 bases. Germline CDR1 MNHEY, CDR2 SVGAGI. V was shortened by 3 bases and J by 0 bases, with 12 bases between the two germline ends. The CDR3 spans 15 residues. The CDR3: CASSYSGGSSYEQYF. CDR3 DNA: TGTGCCAGCAGTTATAGCGGTGGGAGCTCCTACGAGCAGTACTTC.

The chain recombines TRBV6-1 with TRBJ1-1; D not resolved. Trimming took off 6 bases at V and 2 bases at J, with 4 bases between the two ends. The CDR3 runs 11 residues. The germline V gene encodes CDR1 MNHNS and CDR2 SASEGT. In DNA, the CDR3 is TGTGCCAGCAGCCCTAACACTGAAGCTTTCTTT. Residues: CASSPNTEAFF.

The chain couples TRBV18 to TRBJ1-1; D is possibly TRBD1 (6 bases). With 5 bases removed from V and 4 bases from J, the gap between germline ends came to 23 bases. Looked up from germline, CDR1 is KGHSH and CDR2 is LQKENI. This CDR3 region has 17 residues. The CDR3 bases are TGTGCCAGCTCATCCCGGGGGGGGCCCGGACAATTCACTGAAGCTTTCTTT. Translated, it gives CASSSRGGPGQFTEAFF.

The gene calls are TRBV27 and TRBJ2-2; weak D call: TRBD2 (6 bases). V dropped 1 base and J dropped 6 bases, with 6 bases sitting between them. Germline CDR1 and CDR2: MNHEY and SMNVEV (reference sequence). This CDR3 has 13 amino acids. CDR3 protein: CASSLWEAGELFF. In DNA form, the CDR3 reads TGTGCCAGCAGTTTATGGGAGGCCGGGGAGCTGTTTTTT.

The CDR3, as DNA: TGCGCCAGCAGCCGGGGACAGGGAGAAGTCTATGGCTACACCTTC. It encodes CASSRGQGEVYGYTF. The chain uses TRBV4-1 and TRBJ1-2; 9 nucleotides line up with TRBD1. V lost 4 bases, J lost 4 bases, and 7 bases stayed unmatched. Germline V gene data show CDR1 as MGHRA and CDR2 as YSYEKL. This CDR3 spans 15 amino acids.

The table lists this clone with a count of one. The CDR3 reads CASSSAGGLNTEAFF. The CDR3 nucleotides read TGTGCCAGCAGTTCAGCAGGGGGCTTGAACACTGAAGCTTTCTTT. V gene TRBV6-6 combines with J gene TRBJ1-1, with 8 bases identical to TRBD1. The length of the CDR3 is 15 residues. Losses at the gene ends were 4 bases for V and 0 bases for J; bases not matched to a gene: 4. Germline V gene sequence: CDR1 MNHNY, CDR2 SVGAGI (reference sequence).

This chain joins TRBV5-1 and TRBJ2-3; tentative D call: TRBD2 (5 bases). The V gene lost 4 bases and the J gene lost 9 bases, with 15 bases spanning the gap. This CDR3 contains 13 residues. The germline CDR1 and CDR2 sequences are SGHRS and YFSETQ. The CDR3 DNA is TGCGCCAGCAGCGGGGTCGGAAGGGAGACGCAGTATTTT. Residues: CASSGVGRETQYF.

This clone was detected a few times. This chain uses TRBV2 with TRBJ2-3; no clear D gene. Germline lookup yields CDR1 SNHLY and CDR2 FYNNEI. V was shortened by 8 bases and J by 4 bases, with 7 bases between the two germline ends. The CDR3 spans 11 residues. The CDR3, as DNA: TGTGCCAGCTCCCTATCAGATACGCAGTATTTT. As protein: CASSLSDTQYF.

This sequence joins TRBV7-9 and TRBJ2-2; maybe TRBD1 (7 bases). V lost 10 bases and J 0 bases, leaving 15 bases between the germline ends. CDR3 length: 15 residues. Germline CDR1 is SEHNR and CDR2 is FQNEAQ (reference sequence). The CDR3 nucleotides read TGTGCCAACCCAGGGGGGCCCCCGAACACCGGGGAGCTGTTTTTT. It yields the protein CANPGGPPNTGELFF.

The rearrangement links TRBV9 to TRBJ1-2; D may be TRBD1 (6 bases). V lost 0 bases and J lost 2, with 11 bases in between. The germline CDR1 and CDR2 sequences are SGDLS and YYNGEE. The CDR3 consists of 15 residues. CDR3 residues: CASSVGDRWNYGYTF. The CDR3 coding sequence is TGTGCCAGCAGCGTAGGTGACAGGTGGAACTATGGCTACACCTTC. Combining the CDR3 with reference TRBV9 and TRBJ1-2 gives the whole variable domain DSGVTQTPKHLITATGQRVTLRCSPRSGDLSVYWYQQSLDQGLQFLIQYYNGEERAKGNILERFSAQQFPDLHSELNLSSLELGDSALYFCASSVGDRWNYGYTFGSGTRLTVV.

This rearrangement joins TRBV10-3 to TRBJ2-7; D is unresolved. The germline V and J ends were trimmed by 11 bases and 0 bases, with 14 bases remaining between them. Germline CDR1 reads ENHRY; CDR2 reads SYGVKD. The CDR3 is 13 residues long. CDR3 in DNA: TGTGCCGCCGCCTCGGAGAGCTCCTACGAGCAGTACTTC. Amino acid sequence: CAAASESSYEQYF.

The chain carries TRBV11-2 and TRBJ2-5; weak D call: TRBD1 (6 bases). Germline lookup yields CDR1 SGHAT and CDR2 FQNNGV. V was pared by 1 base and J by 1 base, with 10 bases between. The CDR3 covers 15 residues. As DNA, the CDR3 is TGTGCCAGCAGCTTAGGGGACACCTTCCAAGAGACCCAGTACTTC. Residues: CASSLGDTFQETQYF.

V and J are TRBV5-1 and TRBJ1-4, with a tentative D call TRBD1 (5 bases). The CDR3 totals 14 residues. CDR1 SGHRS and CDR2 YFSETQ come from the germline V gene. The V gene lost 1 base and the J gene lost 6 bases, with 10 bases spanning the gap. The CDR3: CASSLRAGDEKLFF. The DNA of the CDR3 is TGCGCCAGCAGCTTGAGGGCGGGGGATGAAAAACTGTTTTTT.

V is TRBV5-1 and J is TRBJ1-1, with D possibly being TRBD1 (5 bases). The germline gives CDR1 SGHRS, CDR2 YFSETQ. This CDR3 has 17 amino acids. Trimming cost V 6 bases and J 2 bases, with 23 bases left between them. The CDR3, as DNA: TGCGCCAGCACGGCTGTGCTCGGGGGGTCGGGAAACACTGAAGCTTTCTTT. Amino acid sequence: CASTAVLGGSGNTEAFF.